This T cell receptor beta chain emerged from a study of T cell responses to AZD1222 COVID-19 vaccine. As to this clone: The target antigen is unknown.

Assay: immunoSEQ multiplex PCR; the TCRdb copy retains only in-frame clones and omits some. Of roughly 120,000 clones in the sample, roughly 84% were seen once. Study-wide results and limits: A reported finding is that nearly half of spike-specific TCRs target unmutated variant regions. Baseline seropositivity occurred in only a handful of AZD1222 recipients. Donors were chiefly white British, with a greater number of females, and clonal diversity was perhaps underestimated. Spike-specific TCR breadth and depth grew following two AZD1222 doses.

This CDR3 is 14 amino acids long. CDR1 is MGHRA and CDR2 is YSYEKL in the germline V gene. V dropped 0 bases and J dropped 3 bases, with 9 bases sitting between them. The rearrangement links TRBV4-1 to TRBJ2-7; D is perhaps TRBD1 or TRBD2 (6 bases each). The sequenced sample was peripheral blood, obtained on day 0 of AZD1222 vaccination. This receptor was obtained from an adult in good health. CDR3 nucleotides: TGCGCCAGCAGCCAAGATGGAGGGGGCTACGAGCAGTACTTC. This codes for CASSQDGGGYEQYF.